This note documents a single TCR beta chain sequence. CDR1 and CDR2 from the germline V gene are MGHDK and SYGVNS. This CDR3 is 13 amino acids long. The V gene lost 5 bases and the J gene lost 4 bases, with 8 bases spanning the gap. The data are from a study of shared T cell receptors in the human thymus. The repertoire was sequenced with immunoSEQ multiplex PCR; TCRdb's copy has only in-frame clones and lacks some. The sample records 600,000 or so clones, more than 70% being singletons. The same specimen was also included in a second study, on human thymus T cells. That investigation notes: It was healthy Finnish infants having corrective surgery for congenital heart defects who were the donors. Corrective cardiac surgery supplied the resected thymus tissue. There were highly overlapping thymic repertoires among unrelated individuals, as related research reported.

The sequencing input was thymocytes. The chain has TRBV25-1 and TRBJ1-4, with D maybe TRBD1 (5 bases). The TCR was taken from a boy under two years old with a congenital heart defect. The CDR3 nucleotides read TGTGCCAGCAGTCGACAGAGTAATGAAAAACTGTTTTTT. Its translation: CASSRQSNEKLFF.